Listed below are T cell receptor beta chains from one sample, sequenced in a study of cytomegalovirus exposure and HLA in healthy donors. Using immunoSEQ multiplex PCR, the repertoire was profiled, and TCRdb retains in-frame clones only, with some absent. The table records 180,000 or so clones, approximately 71% of them present only once. The sequencing input was PBMCs. The receptor set was obtained from a woman in her thirties or forties in good health and CMV-seropositive. Both conserved end residues are part of each CDR3. The D gene is left open where the match is weak. Size values are once, few and many counts, or a class for expanded clones, and some rows have none.

abundance: -
j_gene: TRBJ1-4
d_gene: -
v_gene: TRBV15
CDR3aa: CATSKGGRTEKLFF
CDR3nt: TGTGCCACCAGCAAGGGGGGGAGGACTGAAAAACTGTTTTTT

abundance: -
j_gene: TRBJ1-1
d_gene: -
v_gene: TRBV11-1
CDR3aa: CASTLVGGSEAFF
CDR3nt: TGTGCCAGCACCCTCGTAGGGGGTTCTGAAGCTTTCTTT

abundance: -
j_gene: TRBJ2-6
d_gene: -
v_gene: TRBV5-4
CDR3aa: CASSRTETGANVLTF
CDR3nt: TGTGCCAGCAGCCGAACAGAGACCGGGGCCAACGTCCTGACTTTC

abundance: -
j_gene: TRBJ1-1
d_gene: TRBD1
v_gene: TRBV7-9
CDR3aa: CASSLSGQMNTEAFF
CDR3nt: TGTGCCAGCAGCCTCTCGGGACAGATGAACACTGAAGCTTTCTTT

abundance: -
j_gene: TRBJ1-5
d_gene: -
v_gene: TRBV2
CDR3aa: CASLRDNLSNQPQHF
CDR3nt: TGTGCCAGCCTCCGGGACAATCTTAGCAATCAGCCCCAGCATTTT

abundance: -
j_gene: TRBJ2-1
d_gene: TRBD2
v_gene: TRBV7-8
CDR3aa: CASSLGGLAGSRGNEQFF
CDR3nt: TGTGCCAGCAGCTTAGGAGGACTAGCGGGGTCACGTGGCAATGAGCAGTTCTTC

abundance: -
j_gene: TRBJ1-5
d_gene: TRBD1
v_gene: TRBV6-6
CDR3aa: CASSYGPRGQPQHF
CDR3nt: TGTGCCAGCAGTTATGGTCCCAGGGGGCAGCCCCAGCATTTT

abundance: -
j_gene: TRBJ1-2
d_gene: -
v_gene: TRBV28
CDR3aa: CASRWTHGPYGYTF
CDR3nt: TGTGCCAGCAGGTGGACTCACGGGCCCTATGGCTACACCTTC

abundance: -
j_gene: TRBJ2-7
d_gene: TRBD2
v_gene: TRBV5-1
CDR3aa: CASRLTSGSDEQYF
CDR3nt: TGCGCCAGCAGACTCACTAGCGGATCTGACGAGCAGTACTTC

abundance: -
j_gene: TRBJ2-7
d_gene: TRBD2
v_gene: TRBV28
CDR3aa: CASSEKPGWGAPEGGRYGVHEQYF
CDR3nt: TGTGCCAGCAGCGAAAAACCCGGTTGGGGGGCGCCGGAGGGCGGGAGGTATGGTGTACACGAGCAGTACTTC

abundance: -
j_gene: TRBJ1-1
d_gene: -
v_gene: TRBV28
CDR3aa: CAGVTGNTEAFF
CDR3nt: TGTGCCGGCGTTACGGGGAACACTGAAGCTTTCTTT

abundance: -
j_gene: TRBJ1-1
d_gene: TRBD1
v_gene: TRBV28
CDR3aa: CASSARQGAAEAFF
CDR3nt: TGTGCCAGCAGTGCCCGACAGGGGGCAGCTGAAGCTTTCTTT

abundance: -
j_gene: TRBJ2-1
d_gene: -
v_gene: TRBV9
CDR3aa: CASSPSGGTYNEQFF
CDR3nt: TGTGCCAGCAGTCCGTCGGGGGGCACCTACAATGAGCAGTTCTTC

abundance: -
j_gene: TRBJ1-4
d_gene: TRBD1
v_gene: TRBV2
CDR3aa: CASSKDRGREKLFF
CDR3nt: TGTGCCAGCAGTAAGGACAGGGGACGTGAAAAACTGTTTTTT

abundance: -
j_gene: TRBJ1-5
d_gene: -
v_gene: TRBV6-6
CDR3aa: CASSYSGRPPYF
CDR3nt: TGTGCCAGCAGTTACTCGGGGCGGCCTCCCTATTTT

abundance: -
j_gene: TRBJ1-4
d_gene: TRBD1
v_gene: TRBV6-5
CDR3aa: CAGSSGQGLDEKLFF
CDR3nt: TGTGCCGGCAGTTCCGGACAGGGTCTGGATGAAAAACTGTTTTTT

abundance: few
j_gene: TRBJ1-5
d_gene: -
v_gene: TRBV2
CDR3aa: CASSEGGGNQPQHF
CDR3nt: TGTGCCAGCAGTGAAGGGGGAGGGAACCAGCCCCAGCATTTT

abundance: once
j_gene: TRBJ2-1
d_gene: TRBD2
v_gene: TRBV28
CDR3aa: CASSSPGTSGNGEQFF
CDR3nt: TGTGCCAGCAGTTCCCCCGGGACTAGCGGGAACGGTGAGCAGTTCTTC

abundance: -
j_gene: TRBJ1-1
d_gene: TRBD1
v_gene: TRBV27
CDR3aa: CASSLPDREAFF
CDR3nt: TGTGCCAGCAGTTTACCGGACAGGGAGGCTTTCTTT

abundance: -
j_gene: TRBJ2-3
d_gene: TRBD2
v_gene: TRBV4-3
CDR3aa: CASSPLTSGSTDTQYF
CDR3nt: TGCGCCAGCAGCCCCCTAACTAGCGGGAGCACAGATACGCAGTATTTT

abundance: -
j_gene: TRBJ2-7
d_gene: TRBD2
v_gene: TRBV11-2
CDR3aa: CASTVTSGLAGEQYF
CDR3nt: TGTGCCAGCACCGTCACCAGCGGGCTAGCGGGCGAGCAGTACTTC

abundance: once
j_gene: TRBJ2-7
d_gene: TRBD2
v_gene: TRBV5-1
CDR3aa: CASCSGTRPYEQYF
CDR3nt: TGCGCCAGTTGCTCCGGGACTAGGCCCTACGAGCAGTACTTC

abundance: -
j_gene: TRBJ1-1
d_gene: -
v_gene: TRBV6-6
CDR3aa: CASREGQEAFF
CDR3nt: TGTGCCAGCAGAGAAGGACAGGAAGCTTTCTTT

abundance: once
j_gene: TRBJ1-3
d_gene: TRBD1
v_gene: TRBV7-8
CDR3aa: CASSSGQGDTIYF
CDR3nt: TGTGCCAGCAGCTCGGGACAGGGGGACACCATATATTTT